This T cell receptor (beta chain) was observed in a study of blood T cell repertoires in COVID-19. Study at large: Whether acute or convalescent, the COVID-19 samples came from the United States, Italy and Spain.

The CDR3 is 13 amino acids. V shed 1 base and J shed 8 bases, with 11 bases lying between them. In germline, CDR1 is SGHTA, CDR2 FQGNSA. Method: immunoSEQ multiplex PCR; TCRdb's copy keeps in-frame clones and lacks some. In the table there are tens of thousands of clones, about four fifths of which are singletons. The clonotype comes from a man aged 45-65 years with acute or convalescent COVID-19. The source material was peripheral blood. The chain combines TRBV7-2 with TRBJ1-2, with a tentative D call TRBD1 (5 bases). CDR3 amino acids: CASSLEGLGGYTF. The CDR3, as DNA: TGTGCCAGCAGCTTAGAGGGGTTGGGGGGCTACACCTTC.